This T cell receptor (beta chain) was identified during a study of blood T cells in healthy people across ages. Overall study results and limits: Samples with more naive T cells showed higher observed beta diversity. Among long-lived donors, naive CD4+ cells were more numerous and diversity higher than in aged donors.

Isolation yielded PBMCs, at least 6 million per sample, in every case. Through a sample-barcoded 5' primer and a J-beta primer mix, a second PCR was run for about 6 to 11 cycles. TCRdb recomputed calls from the 5' RACE reads with MiXCR, one row per CDR3 protein. The sample lists about 680,000 distinct CDR3 sequences, around 45% occurring once. As regards this clonotype: The antigen remains undetermined.

Trimming removed 2 bases at V and 6 bases at J, with 12 bases between. Germline V gene sequence: CDR1 SGDLS, CDR2 YYNGEE. This CDR3 has 14 amino acids. Sequenced sample: blood. The rearrangement uses TRBV9 and TRBJ1-5, with D perhaps matching TRBD1 (6 bases). The TCR originated in a woman aged 55-69 years in good health. The CDR3 DNA follows: TGTGCCAGCAGCGTCCAGGGGCAGGGTCAGCCCCAGCATTTT. It encodes CASSVQGQGQPQHF.